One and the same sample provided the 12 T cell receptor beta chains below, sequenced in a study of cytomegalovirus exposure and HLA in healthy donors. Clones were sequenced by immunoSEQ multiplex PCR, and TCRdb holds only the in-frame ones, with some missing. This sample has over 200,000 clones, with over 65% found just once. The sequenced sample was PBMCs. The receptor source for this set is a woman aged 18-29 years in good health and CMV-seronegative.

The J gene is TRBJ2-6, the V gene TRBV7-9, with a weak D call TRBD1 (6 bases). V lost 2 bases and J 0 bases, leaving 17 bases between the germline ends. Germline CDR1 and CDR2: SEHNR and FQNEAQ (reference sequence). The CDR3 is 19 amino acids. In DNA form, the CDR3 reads TGTGCCAGCAGCTTAAAGCGGACAGCTACCACCTCTGGGGCCAACGTCCTGACTTTC. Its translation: CASSLKRTATTSGANVLTF.

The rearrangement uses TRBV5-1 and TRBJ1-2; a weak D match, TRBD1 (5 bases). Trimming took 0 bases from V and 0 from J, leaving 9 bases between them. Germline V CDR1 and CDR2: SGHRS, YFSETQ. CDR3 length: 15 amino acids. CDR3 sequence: CASSLGRAPNYGYTF. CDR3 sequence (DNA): TGCGCCAGCAGCTTGGGCAGGGCCCCTAACTATGGCTACACCTTC. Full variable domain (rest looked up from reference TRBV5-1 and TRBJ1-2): KAGVTQTPRYLIKTRGQQVTLSCSPISGHRSVSWYQQTPGQGLQFLFEYFSETQRNKGNFPGRFSGRQFSNSRSEMNVSTLELGDSALYLCASSLGRAPNYGYTFGSGTRLTVV.

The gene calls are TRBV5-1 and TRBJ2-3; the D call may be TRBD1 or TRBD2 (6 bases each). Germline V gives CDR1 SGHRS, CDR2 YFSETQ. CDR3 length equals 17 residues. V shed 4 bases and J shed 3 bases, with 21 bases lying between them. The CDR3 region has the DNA TGCGCCAGCAGCCCAAATCCCCGGGGGCAGTGGACAGATACGCAGTATTTT. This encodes CASSPNPRGQWTDTQYF.

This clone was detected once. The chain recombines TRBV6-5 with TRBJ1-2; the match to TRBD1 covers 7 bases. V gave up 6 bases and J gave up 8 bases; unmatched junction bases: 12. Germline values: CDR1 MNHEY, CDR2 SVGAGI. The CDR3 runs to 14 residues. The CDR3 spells CASRPITGALGYTF. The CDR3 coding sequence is TGTGCCAGCAGGCCTATCACAGGGGCCTTAGGCTACACCTTC.

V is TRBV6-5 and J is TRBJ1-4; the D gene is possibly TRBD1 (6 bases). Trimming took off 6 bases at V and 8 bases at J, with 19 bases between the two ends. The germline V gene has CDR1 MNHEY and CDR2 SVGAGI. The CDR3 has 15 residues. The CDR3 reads CASSPVGGRGEKLFF. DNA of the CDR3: TGTGCCAGCAGCCCAGTCGGGGGGCGAGGGGAAAAACTGTTTTTT.

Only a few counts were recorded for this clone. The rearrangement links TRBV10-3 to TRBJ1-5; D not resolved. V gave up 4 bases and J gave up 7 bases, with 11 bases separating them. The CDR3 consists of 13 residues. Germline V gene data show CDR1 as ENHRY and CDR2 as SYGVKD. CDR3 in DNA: TGTGCCATCAGTGGGGATGTATACCAGCCCCAGCATTTT. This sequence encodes CAISGDVYQPQHF.

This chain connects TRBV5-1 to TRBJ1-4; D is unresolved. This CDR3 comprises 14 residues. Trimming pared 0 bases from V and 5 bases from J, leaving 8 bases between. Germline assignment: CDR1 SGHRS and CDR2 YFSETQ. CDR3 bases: TGCGCCAGCAGCTTGGCGGCAGACAATGAAAAACTGTTTTTT. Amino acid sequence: CASSLAADNEKLFF.

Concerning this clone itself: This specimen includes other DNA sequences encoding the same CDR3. The CDR3 region has the DNA TGTGCCAGCAGCGTTTCGGGAGCCAGCTCTGGAAACACCATATATTTT. It encodes CASSVSGASSGNTIYF. The chain couples TRBV9 to TRBJ1-3, with D hard to call. Germline CDR1 is SGDLS and CDR2 is YYNGEE. V lost 2 bases and J 0 bases, leaving 12 bases between the germline ends. The CDR3 totals 16 residues. The entire variable domain, with the rest obtained from reference TRBV9 and TRBJ1-3, is as follows: DSGVTQTPKHLITATGQRVTLRCSPRSGDLSVYWYQQSLDQGLQFLIQYYNGEERAKGNILERFSAQQFPDLHSELNLSSLELGDSALYFCASSVSGASSGNTIYFGEGSWLTVV.

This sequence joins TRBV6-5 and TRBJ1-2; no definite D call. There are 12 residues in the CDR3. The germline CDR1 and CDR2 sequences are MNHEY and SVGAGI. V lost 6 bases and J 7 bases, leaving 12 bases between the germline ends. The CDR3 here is CASRRSEGGYTF. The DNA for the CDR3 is TGTGCCAGCAGGCGGTCGGAAGGTGGCTACACCTTC.

The DNA of the CDR3 is TGCAGCGTTGATGGGGGGTCCGGAGCCTTCCAAGAGACCCAGTACTTC. Translation: CSVDGGSGAFQETQYF. This chain uses TRBV29-1 with TRBJ2-5; possibly TRBD2 for D (6 bases). This CDR3 region has 16 residues. Germline V CDR1 and CDR2: SQVTM, ANQGSEA. The V gene lost 3 bases and the J gene lost 1 base, with 18 bases spanning the gap.

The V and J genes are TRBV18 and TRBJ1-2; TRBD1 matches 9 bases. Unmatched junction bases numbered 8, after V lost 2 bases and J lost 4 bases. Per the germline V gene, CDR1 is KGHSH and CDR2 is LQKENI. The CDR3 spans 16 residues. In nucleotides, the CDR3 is TGTGCCAGCTCACCAACCCAACAGGGGGCTGGCTATGGCTACACCTTC. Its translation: CASSPTQQGAGYGYTF.

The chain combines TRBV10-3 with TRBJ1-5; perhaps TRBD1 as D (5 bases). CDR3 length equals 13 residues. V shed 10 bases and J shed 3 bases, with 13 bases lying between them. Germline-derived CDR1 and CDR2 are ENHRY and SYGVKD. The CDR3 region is CATRDGANQPQHF. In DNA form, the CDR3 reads TGTGCCACTCGGGACGGAGCCAATCAGCCCCAGCATTTT.